The rows below give T cell receptor beta chains drawn from one sample of a study of blood T cell repertoires in COVID-19. The protocol was immunoSEQ multiplex PCR, while the TCRdb copy is restricted to in-frame clones and leaves out a portion. This sample has tens of thousands of clones, with approximately 80% found just once. Sequenced material: peripheral blood. The receptors derive from a woman aged 65 to 85 with acute or convalescent COVID-19. The CDR3 runs from the conserved cysteine through the conserved F or W. Each record gives: D gene, clone size, V gene, J gene, CDR3 DNA, CDR3 protein. D genes are given only for firm matches. A clone size is listed for some rows: how often the clone was seen (once, few, many), or a class if it is expanded.

>TRBD1|.|TRBV5-8|TRBJ1-1
TGTGCCAGCAGCCAAACGACAGGGGCCATTACGAACACTGAAGCTTTCTTT
CASSQTTGAITNTEAFF
>TRBD1|.|TRBV10-3|TRBJ1-1
TGTGCCATCAGTGAGACGGGACAGGGATACAACACTGAAGCTTTCTTT
CAISETGQGYNTEAFF
>.|.|TRBV5-4|TRBJ2-5
TGTGCCAGCAGCATAGATTCGTACCAAGAGACCCAGTACTTC
CASSIDSYQETQYF
>TRBD2|.|TRBV5-8|TRBJ2-3
TGTGCCAGCAGCTTCGGGACTAGCGGGGGTGATACGCAGTATTTT
CASSFGTSGGDTQYF
>.|.|TRBV9|TRBJ2-2
TGTGCCAGCAGGAAATTCGGGGGATCCTCCGGGGAGCTGTTTTTT
CASRKFGGSSGELFF
>.|.|TRBV19|TRBJ2-7
TGTGCCAGTAGTATGGACAGCGCATTCTCCTACGAGCAGTACTTC
CASSMDSAFSYEQYF
>TRBD1|.|TRBV5-1|TRBJ2-5
TGCGCCAGCAGCCGTGGACAGGCAGAGACCCAGTACTTC
CASSRGQAETQYF
>TRBD2|.|TRBV4-1|TRBJ2-7
TGCGCCAGCAGCCAACCGACTTCCGGGACTAGGTTATACGAGCAGTACTTC
CASSQPTSGTRLYEQYF
>.|.|TRBV2|TRBJ1-5
TGTGCCAGCAGTGACAGGGCCCAGTATCAGCCCCAGCATTTT
CASSDRAQYQPQHF
>.|.|TRBV9|TRBJ2-6
TGTGCCAGCAGCGTTCGACAGACCGGGGCCAACGTCCTGACTTTC
CASSVRQTGANVLTF
>TRBD1|.|TRBV10-3|TRBJ1-1
TGTGCCATCAGTGAGTTTCCCCGGGACAGGGTGAACACTGAAGCTTTCTTT
CAISEFPRDRVNTEAFF
>TRBD1|once|TRBV15|TRBJ1-4
TGTGCCACCAGCAGGGCACCAGGGGGAACTAATGAAAAACTGTTTTTT
CATSRAPGGTNEKLFF
>TRBD1|.|TRBV6-5|TRBJ1-2
TGTGCCAGCAGTTTAGGGACAGGGGCCGGCTATGGCTACACCTTC
CASSLGTGAGYGYTF
>TRBD2|.|TRBV19|TRBJ2-2
TGTGCCAGCCGGATCGGGGGGTACACCGGGGAGCTGTTTTTT
CASRIGGYTGELFF
>.|.|TRBV27|TRBJ2-7
TGTGCCAGCAGTTCCCGACAGCCGGGCGAGCAGTACTTC
CASSSRQPGEQYF
>.|.|TRBV3-1/TRBV3-2|TRBJ1-6
TGTGCCAGCAGCGGAAGGGACACTTATAATTCACCCCTCCACTTT
CASSGRDTYNSPLHF
>TRBD1|.|TRBV4-2|TRBJ1-1
TGTGCCAGCAGCCAGGACAGGGCGATGAACACTGAAGCTTTCTTT
CASSQDRAMNTEAFF
>TRBD2|.|TRBV19|TRBJ2-7
TGTGCCAGTAGTATGCTAGCGGGGTACGAGCAGTACTTC
CASSMLAGYEQYF